These 8 T cell receptor beta chains were sequenced from one sample in a study of cytomegalovirus exposure and HLA in healthy donors. The PCR made use of 60 Vbeta and 13 Jbeta primers. Profiling relied on immunoSEQ multiplex PCR, and the TCRdb table lists in-frame clones only, not all of them. Of around 130,000 clones in the sample, about 70% are singletons; the top ten hold 2.1%. Sequencing used PBMCs. The source of these receptors is a woman between 35 and 50 years old in good health and CMV-seropositive.

This sequence joins TRBV4-1 and TRBJ1-3, with D possibly being TRBD1 (6 bases). Per the germline V gene, CDR1 is MGHRA and CDR2 is YSYEKL. Trimming removed 3 bases from V and 0 bases from J, with 15 bases in between. The CDR3 extends over 17 amino acids. This CDR3 is CASSHNNQTGSGNTIYF. CDR3 sequence (DNA): TGCGCCAGCAGCCACAACAACCAGACAGGCTCTGGAAACACCATATATTTT.

The chain recombines TRBV29-1 with TRBJ1-2; D perhaps matches TRBD1 (5 bases). CDR3 length: 18 residues. V lost 3 bases to trimming and J lost 8 bases, with 31 bases between them. CDR1 SQVTM and CDR2 ANQGSEA come from the germline V gene. CDR3 sequence: CSVEGGDPESLTVGGYTF. The CDR3 nucleotides read TGCAGCGTTGAGGGGGGGGACCCCGAGTCCCTAACGGTTGGGGGCTACACCTTC.

This clone occurred a few times. The rearrangement joins TRBV7-8 to TRBJ1-6; D may be TRBD1 (6 bases). Per germline, CDR1 SGHVS and CDR2 FQNEAQ. The CDR3 loop spans 14 amino acids. V dropped 3 bases and J dropped 5 bases, with 8 bases sitting between them. Written as DNA, the CDR3 is TGTGCCAGCAGCTTGGACAGAAATAATTCACCCCTCCACTTT. Translating it yields CASSLDRNNSPLHF.

This chain joins TRBV5-1 and TRBJ2-1, with D unclear. The CDR3 spans 15 residues. The germline CDR1 and CDR2 sequences are SGHRS and YFSETQ. Trimming took off 0 bases at V and 1 base at J, with 8 bases between the two ends. This CDR3 reads CASSLGAWSYNEQFF. For the CDR3, the DNA is TGCGCCAGCAGCTTGGGGGCGTGGTCCTACAATGAGCAGTTCTTC.

This clone was detected once. V gene TRBV19 combines with J gene TRBJ1-5; D might be TRBD1 (5 bases). The ends were cut back, 0 bases at V and 5 bases at J, with 11 bases in the middle. The CDR3 sequence is 15 residues long. Germline assignment: CDR1 LNHDA and CDR2 SQIVND (reference sequence). The CDR3 region has the DNA TGTGCCAGTAGTATAGATGGGACTAGGGATCAGCCCCAGCATTTT. Amino acid sequence: CASSIDGTRDQPQHF.

This chain links TRBV27 with TRBJ2-5; 9 bases align to TRBD2. V shed 5 bases and J 8 bases; nucleotides not matched to a gene: 6. This CDR3 spans 13 amino acids. CDR1 and CDR2 (germline): MNHEY, SMNVEV (reference sequence). CDR3 loop: CASSPGLAFTQYF. CDR3 coding DNA: TGTGCCAGCAGTCCGGGACTAGCTTTCACCCAGTACTTC.

The rearrangement joins TRBV4-3 to TRBJ1-2, with D perhaps matching TRBD1 (6 bases). Germline V gives CDR1 LGHNA, CDR2 YSLEER. The CDR3 loop spans 17 amino acids. V was pared by 0 bases and J by 7 bases, with 21 bases between. The CDR3 loop is CASSQDRRTGFLFGYTF. CDR3 nucleotide sequence: TGCGCCAGCAGCCAAGATCGGCGAACAGGGTTCCTATTTGGCTACACCTTC.

The chain links TRBV5-1 to TRBJ2-7, with 10 bases identical to TRBD1. This CDR3 is built from 14 residues. V shed 4 bases, J shed 2 bases, and the junction held 3 bases outside the gene matches. Germline V gene data show CDR1 as SGHRS and CDR2 as YFSETQ. The CDR3 DNA reads TGCGCCAGCAGCGTCGGGACAGGGGCCTACGAGCAGTACTTC. Translation: CASSVGTGAYEQYF.